One and the same sample provided the 17 T cell receptor beta chains below, sequenced in a study of T cells in Graves' hyperthyroidism and ophthalmopathy. From RNA transcripts, TCR beta CDR3 regions were amplified. Researchers ran a first-round RT-PCR on the TCR CDR3 using the HTBI primer set. TCRdb reprocessed the multiplex PCR reads with MiXCR, giving one entry per CDR3 protein. The sample includes fewer than 700,000 distinct CDR3 sequences, roughly 17% of them seen just once. The sample was blood. These receptors were obtained from a young woman with Graves' hyperthyroidism.

The chain combines TRBV7-2 with TRBJ1-2; 7 nucleotides align to TRBD1. CDR1 and CDR2 from the germline V gene are SGHTA and FQGNSA. The CDR3 spans 15 residues. With V trimmed by 4 bases and J by 3 bases, 8 bases remained unmatched. CDR3 DNA: TGTGCCAGCAGCTCGGGCAGGGGGGTTGACTATGGCTACACCTTC. Its translation is CASSSGRGVDYGYTF.

This clonotype was counted ten times or more. The J gene is TRBJ1-5, the V gene TRBV28; perhaps TRBD1 as D (6 bases). Germline V CDR1 and CDR2: MDHEN, SYDVKM. The CDR3 loop spans 13 amino acids. V shed 6 bases and J shed 6 bases, with 12 bases lying between them. Written as DNA, the CDR3 is TGTGCCAGCAGCTTGGGGGGGCCTCAGCCCCAGCATTTT. Residues: CASSLGGPQPQHF. Full variable domain (remainder filled in from reference TRBV28 and TRBJ1-5): DVKVTQSSRYLVKRTGEKVFLECVQDMDHENMFWYRQDPGLGLRLIYFSYDVKMKEKGDIPEGYSVSREKKERFSLILESASTNQTSMYLCASSLGGPQPQHFGDGTRLSIL.

This clonotype occurred many times. The rearrangement links TRBV10-2 to TRBJ2-7, with 7 bases identical to TRBD2. The CDR3 consists of 16 residues. Germline V gene sequence: CDR1 WSHSY, CDR2 SAAADI. V lost 2 bases and J lost 0; bases outside the gene matches: 7. The CDR3 here is CASSEAQLADSYEQYF. The CDR3 region has the DNA TGCGCCAGCAGTGAGGCGCAGCTAGCGGACTCCTACGAGCAGTACTTC.

A few counts support this clonotype. The junction differs from germline at one of its ends, possibly a read error. The V gene is TRBV5-1, the J gene TRBJ2-1; no clear D gene. The CDR3 length is 12 residues. The germline V gene has CDR1 SGHRS and CDR2 YFSETQ. The CDR3 nucleotides are TGCGTCAGCAGCTCTTATTTGAGTGAGCAGTTCTTC. Translated, it gives CVSSSYLSEQFF.

This clonotype showed up many times. The chain combines TRBV6-5 with TRBJ1-2; 7 bases line up with TRBD1. The germline gives CDR1 MNHEY, CDR2 SVGAGI. V lost 2 bases, J lost 3 bases, and 3 bases stayed unmatched. The CDR3 has 14 residues. The CDR3 bases are TGTGCCAGCAGTTACCAAGACAGGGACTATGGCTACACCTTC. It specifies CASSYQDRDYGYTF.

This clonotype was counted a few times. The chain employs TRBV7-8 and TRBJ2-7, with 7 positions matching TRBD2. Losses at the gene ends were 5 bases for V and 0 bases for J; bases not matched to a gene: 7. The CDR3 totals 15 residues. Germline V gene sequence: CDR1 SGHVS, CDR2 FQNEAQ. Here the CDR3 reads CASSPYGRYSYEQYF. CDR3 in DNA: TGTGCCAGCAGCCCCTACGGGAGGTACTCCTACGAGCAGTACTTC. The variable domain in full, completed from reference TRBV7-8 and TRBJ2-7, reads GAGVSQSPRYKVAKRGQDVALRCDPISGHVSLFWYQQALGQGPEFLTYFQNEAQLDKSGLPSDRFFAERPEGSVSTLKIQRTQQEDSAVYLCASSPYGRYSYEQYFGPGTRLTVT.

The chain is built from TRBV27 and TRBJ2-6, with 11 bases fitting TRBD2. CDR1 is MNHEY and CDR2 is SMNVEV in the germline V gene (reference sequence). Losses at the gene ends were 3 bases for V and 5 bases for J; bases not matched to a gene: 9. CDR3 size: 18 residues. CDR3 sequence reads: CASSFGTSGLSWANVLTF. In DNA form, the CDR3 reads TGTGCCAGCAGTTTCGGGACTAGCGGTCTTTCTTGGGCCAACGTCCTGACTTTC.

Many counts were recorded for this clonotype. The chain recombines TRBV11-2 with TRBJ2-1; TRBD2 matches 10 bases. Germline V gene data show CDR1 as SGHAT and CDR2 as FQNNGV. After removal of 0 bases from V and 5 bases from J, the junction contained 13 bases not matched to a gene. The CDR3 runs 19 residues. The CDR3 DNA follows: TGTGCCAGCAGCTTAGAGTTTGTGTTCGGGACTAGCGTAGACAATGAGCAGTTCTTC. Translating it yields CASSLEFVFGTSVDNEQFF.

This clonotype was observed a handful of times. For the CDR3, the DNA is TGTGCCAGCAGCTTAAAGGGCTTGGGACAGCCCAACTATGGCTACACCTTC. Protein: CASSLKGLGQPNYGYTF. This chain links TRBV7-9 with TRBJ1-2; 7 bases line up with TRBD1. Germline values: CDR1 SEHNR, CDR2 FQNEAQ (reference sequence). The CDR3 has 17 residues. The trim removed 2 bases at V and 2 bases at J, leaving 11 bases unmatched.

The V and J genes are TRBV5-1 and TRBJ2-2; D gene uncertain. The germline CDR1 and CDR2 sequences are SGHRS and YFSETQ. There are 14 residues in the CDR3. Trimming took 0 bases from V and 4 from J, leaving 7 bases between them. This CDR3 reads CASSLAPVTGELFF. CDR3 DNA sequence: TGCGCCAGCAGCTTGGCGCCTGTCACCGGGGAGCTGTTTTTT.

Only a few counts were recorded for this clonotype. The chain carries TRBV11-3 and TRBJ1-5; TRBD1 is a possible D gene (5 bases). This CDR3 is 14 amino acids long. Germline-derived CDR1 and CDR2 are SGHNT and YENEEA. The V gene lost 7 bases and the J gene lost 5 bases, with 15 bases spanning the gap. The CDR3 DNA sequence: TGTGCCAGCACCTCCGGGACGGCTGATCAGCCCCAGCATTTT. The encoded protein is CASTSGTADQPQHF. The full variable domain, its missing parts supplied by reference TRBV11-3 and TRBJ1-5, is EAGVVQSPRYKIIEKKQPVAFWCNPISGHNTLYWYLQNLGQGPELLIRYENEEAVDDSQLPKDRFSAERLKGVDSTLKIQPAELGDSAVYLCASTSGTADQPQHFGDGTRLSIL.

This clonotype showed up just once. This chain joins TRBV6-5 and TRBJ1-4, with D hard to call. V lost 1 base and J 4 bases, leaving 10 bases between the germline ends. Germline CDR1 MNHEY, CDR2 SVGAGI. There are 15 residues in the CDR3. CDR3 residues: CASSYFLSLNEKLFF. CDR3 in DNA: TGTGCCAGCAGTTACTTCCTCAGTCTTAATGAAAAACTGTTTTTT.

This clonotype was found a few times. The V and J genes are TRBV4-1 and TRBJ2-7; 10 bases are a match to TRBD1. Germline V lookup: CDR1 MGHRA, CDR2 YSYEKL. Losses at the gene ends were 3 bases for V and 0 bases for J; bases not matched to a gene: 5. The CDR3 covers 16 residues. The CDR3 here is CASSQAGTGVSYEQYF. The CDR3 bases are TGCGCCAGCAGCCAGGCCGGGACAGGGGTCTCCTACGAGCAGTACTTC.

This clonotype was detected a few times. The J gene is TRBJ2-7, the V gene TRBV12-3 or TRBV12-4, with 10 nucleotides matching TRBD2. The V segment lost 6 bases and the J segment 6 bases; nucleotides outside the gene matches: 5. The CDR3 spans 13 residues. CDR3 protein: CASRLAGALEQYF. DNA for the CDR3: TGTGCCAGCAGGCTAGCGGGAGCCCTCGAGCAGTACTTC.

This clonotype has a handful of counts. The chain uses TRBV5-1 and TRBJ2-2; D call uncertain. The CDR3 spans 15 residues. Germline V gene sequence: CDR1 SGHRS, CDR2 YFSETQ. The V gene lost 0 bases and the J gene lost 1 base, with 7 bases spanning the gap. CDR3 loop: CASSLAVGNTGELFF. DNA for the CDR3: TGCGCCAGCAGCTTGGCCGTCGGGAACACCGGGGAGCTGTTTTTT.

On this clonotype: This sequence may be a read error, since a much larger clone differs from it by one base. The chain employs TRBV7-2 and TRBJ2-1; D unclear. Trimming pared 1 base from V and 6 bases from J, leaving 10 bases between. The CDR3 extends over 14 amino acids. Germline V gene data show CDR1 as SGHTA and CDR2 as FQGNSA. The DNA for the CDR3 is TGTGCCAGCAGCTTAGAGGCTCACGTCAATGAGCAGTTCTTC. Translating gives CASSLEAHVNEQFF.

In its sample, this clonotype was seen a few times. J is TRBJ2-6 and V is TRBV9; D may be TRBD1 (6 bases). This CDR3 has 15 amino acids. Germline V gives CDR1 SGDLS, CDR2 YYNGEE. V was shortened by 3 bases and J by 1 base, with 8 bases between the two germline ends. Here the CDR3 reads CASSAQGSGANVLTF. CDR3 bases: TGTGCCAGCAGCGCGCAGGGGTCTGGGGCCAACGTCCTGACTTTC. Looking up the rest from reference TRBV9 and TRBJ2-6 gives the full variable domain: DSGVTQTPKHLITATGQRVTLRCSPRSGDLSVYWYQQSLDQGLQFLIQYYNGEERAKGNILERFSAQQFPDLHSELNLSSLELGDSALYFCASSAQGSGANVLTFGAGSRLTVL.